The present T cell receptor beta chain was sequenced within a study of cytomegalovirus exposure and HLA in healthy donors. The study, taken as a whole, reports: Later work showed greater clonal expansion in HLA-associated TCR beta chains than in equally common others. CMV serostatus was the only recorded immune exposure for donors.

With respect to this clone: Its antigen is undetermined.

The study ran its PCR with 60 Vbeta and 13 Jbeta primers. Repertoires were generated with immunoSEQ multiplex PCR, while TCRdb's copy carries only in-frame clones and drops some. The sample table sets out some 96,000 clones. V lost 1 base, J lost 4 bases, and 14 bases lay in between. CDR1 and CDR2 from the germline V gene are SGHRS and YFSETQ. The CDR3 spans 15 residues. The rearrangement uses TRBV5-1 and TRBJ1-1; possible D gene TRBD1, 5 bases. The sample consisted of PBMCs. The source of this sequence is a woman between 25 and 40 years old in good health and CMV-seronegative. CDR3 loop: CASSLLDRLLTEAFF. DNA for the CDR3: TGCGCCAGCAGCTTGTTAGACAGACTCCTCACTGAAGCTTTCTTT.